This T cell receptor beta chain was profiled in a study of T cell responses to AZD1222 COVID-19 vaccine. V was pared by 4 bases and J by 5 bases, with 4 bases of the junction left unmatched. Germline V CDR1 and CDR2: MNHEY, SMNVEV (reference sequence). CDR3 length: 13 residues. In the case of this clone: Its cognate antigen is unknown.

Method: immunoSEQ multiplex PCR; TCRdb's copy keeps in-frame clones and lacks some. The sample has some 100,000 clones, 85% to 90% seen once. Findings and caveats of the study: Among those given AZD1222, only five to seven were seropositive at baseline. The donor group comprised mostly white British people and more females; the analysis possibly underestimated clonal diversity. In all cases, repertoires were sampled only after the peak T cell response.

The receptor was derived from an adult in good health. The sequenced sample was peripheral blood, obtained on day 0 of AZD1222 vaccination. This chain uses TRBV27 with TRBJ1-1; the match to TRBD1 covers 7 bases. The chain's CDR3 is CASSSNRGTEAFF. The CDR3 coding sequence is TGTGCCAGCAGTTCTAACAGGGGAACTGAAGCTTTCTTT.